These 4 T cell receptor beta chains originate from one sample sequenced in a study of T cell clonotyping in hematopoietic cell transplantation (dated by TCRdb to the early 2020s). Libraries came from the immunoSEQ multiplex PCR assay. This is the immuneACCESS table as TCRdb keeps it, with only in-frame sequences that have V and J called. A part of the clones is gone; compared with another copy, unresolved V genes explain less than half, and the rest is unexplained. The sample table lists some 40,000 clones, 94% of them with a count of one. Roughly 0.82% of the sample lies in the top ten. Sequencing was done on a sample of peripheral blood mononuclear cells. Receptor source: a woman in her fifties or sixties in good health. Some clones in this sample may be carry-over from other donors' samples.

The rearrangement joins TRBV11-2 to TRBJ1-2; a weak D match, TRBD1 (5 bases). The CDR3 length is 13 residues. V was trimmed by 7 bases and J by 3 bases, leaving 12 bases between them. The germline V gene encodes CDR1 SGHAT and CDR2 FQNNGV. The CDR3 loop reads CASTQTAYYGYTF. CDR3 nucleotide sequence: TGTGCCAGCACTCAGACAGCCTACTATGGCTACACCTTC.

The chain employs TRBV6-5 and TRBJ1-2; weak D call: TRBD1 (6 bases). V lost 5 bases, J lost 3 bases, and 13 bases lay in between. In germline, CDR1 is MNHEY, CDR2 SVGAGI. The CDR3 runs to 14 residues. The CDR3 sequence: CASSPTGFYYGYTF. In nucleotides, the CDR3 is TGTGCCAGCAGTCCTACAGGGTTTTACTATGGCTACACCTTC.

This clone was counted once. The chain couples TRBV5-1 to TRBJ1-4, with 7 bases fitting TRBD1. V gave up 4 bases and J gave up 8 bases; unmatched junction bases: 8. Germline-derived CDR1 and CDR2 are SGHRS and YFSETQ. The CDR3 is 14 residues long. The CDR3 loop is CASSPRGREEKLFF. The CDR3 DNA reads as TGCGCCAGCAGCCCGAGGGGGCGTGAAGAAAAACTGTTTTTT.

Of note for this clone: The same CDR3 is also encoded by other DNA sequences in this sample. The chain carries TRBV19 and TRBJ2-4; D is possibly TRBD2 (5 bases). The V and J ends lost 6 bases and 1 base respectively, with 10 bases between them. Germline assignment: CDR1 LNHDA and CDR2 SQIVND (reference sequence). The CDR3 runs 14 residues. In DNA, the CDR3 is TGTGCCAGTAGCCAACCGGGGGCCAAAAACATTCAGTACTTC. This codes for CASSQPGAKNIQYF.